Shown below are 13 T cell receptor beta chains from a single sample sequenced in a study of shared clonotypes between healthy human individuals. Data came from immunoSEQ multiplex PCR; TCRdb stores just in-frame clones and leaves some out. The data contain about half a million clones, roughly 80% of them singletons. The sequencing sample was made of PBMCs. The receptor source for this set is a woman aged 40 to 50 in good health. Some clones in this sample may be carry-over from other donors' samples.

The chain joins TRBV7-9 to TRBJ2-7, with TRBD1 matching 8 bases. Per germline, CDR1 SEHNR and CDR2 FQNEAQ (reference sequence). The J segment lost 1 base and the V segment lost 5 bases, leaving 7 bases of the junction unmatched. The CDR3 is 15 residues long. In nucleotides, the CDR3 is TGTGCCAGCAGCATTGGACAGGGTATTTCCTACGAGCAGTACTTC. Translation gives CASSIGQGISYEQYF. Full variable domain (remainder filled in from reference TRBV7-9 and TRBJ2-7): DTGVSQNPRHKITKRGQNVTFRCDPISEHNRLYWYRQTLGQGPEFLTYFQNEAQLEKSRLLSDRFSAERPKGSFSTLEIQRTEQGDSAMYLCASSIGQGISYEQYFGPGTRLTVT.

Concerning this clone itself: Germline and junction disagree at one end, which may indicate a read error. The chain joins TRBV28 to TRBJ1-2; D not resolved. In germline, CDR1 is MDHEN, CDR2 SYDVKM. The CDR3 runs to 12 residues. The DNA for the CDR3 is TGTGCCAGCAGGCCGTCAAACTATGGCGACACCTTC. Amino acids: CASRPSNYGDTF.

J is TRBJ2-5 and V is TRBV27, with D possibly being TRBD1 (6 bases). Germline values: CDR1 MNHEY, CDR2 SMNVEV (reference sequence). V shed 5 bases and J shed 5 bases, with 18 bases lying between them. The CDR3 runs 15 residues. The CDR3 spells CASSPTRAQGETQYF. The CDR3 nucleotides read TGTGCCAGCAGTCCCACGCGGGCACAGGGTGAGACCCAGTACTTC.

The chain carries TRBV9 and TRBJ2-1; 7 bases are a match to TRBD2. The CDR3 extends over 17 amino acids. CDR1 and CDR2 from the germline V gene are SGDLS and YYNGEE. V shed 4 bases and J 5 bases; nucleotides not matched to a gene: 15. CDR3 coding DNA: TGTGCCAGCAGCCCGCGCCCCCGGGACTACATTAACAATGAGCAGTTCTTC. This encodes CASSPRPRDYINNEQFF.

The V call is TRBV7-9, the J call TRBJ1-3, with 9 bases lining up with TRBD1. The CDR3 spans 19 residues. Germline V gives CDR1 SEHNR, CDR2 FQNEAQ (reference sequence). V shed 3 bases and J 4 bases; nucleotides not matched to a gene: 16. CDR3 bases: TGTGCCAGCAGCTTCACCACGGGACAGGGATTCAATTCGGGAAACACCATATATTTT. This sequence encodes CASSFTTGQGFNSGNTIYF.

The gene calls are TRBV19 and TRBJ2-4; D is unclear. Germline V gene lookup returns CDR1 LNHDA and CDR2 SQIVND (reference sequence). V lost 7 bases, J lost 0 bases, and 10 bases lay in between. This CDR3 comprises 14 residues. CDR3: CASTGRVAKNIQYF. The CDR3 nucleotides are TGTGCCAGTACTGGCCGAGTAGCCAAAAACATTCAGTACTTC.

V and J are TRBV10-3 and TRBJ2-3; 7 bases agree with TRBD1. The CDR3 contains 14 residues. The V gene's germline CDR1 is ENHRY and CDR2 SYGVKD. The V gene end was trimmed by 7 bases and the J gene end by 3 bases; junction bases not matched to a gene: 7. The CDR3 reads CAIKGQGVTDTQYF. CDR3 bases: TGTGCCATCAAGGGGCAGGGGGTAACAGATACGCAGTATTTT.

V gene TRBV5-6 combines with J gene TRBJ2-7; D not resolved. CDR3 length: 14 residues. Trimming took 2 bases from V and 1 from J, leaving 10 bases between them. The germline V gene has CDR1 SGHDT and CDR2 YYEEEE. CDR3 nucleotide sequence: TGTGCCAGCAGCTTCGGGCCAGCTTCCTACGAGCAGTACTTC. Protein sequence: CASSFGPASYEQYF.

This clone was counted a single time. The chain recombines TRBV10-1 with TRBJ1-1; D is uncertain. The CDR3 runs 15 residues. CDR1 is WNHNN, CDR2 SYGVQD, per germline (reference sequence). V was trimmed by 4 bases and J by 1 base, leaving 13 bases between them. CDR3: CASSGEPSGNTEAFF. CDR3 in DNA: TGCGCCAGCAGTGGCGAGCCCTCCGGGAACACTGAAGCTTTCTTT.

The count of this clone is one. V is TRBV28 and J is TRBJ2-1, with D possibly called TRBD1 or TRBD2 (5 bases each). Germline assignment: CDR1 MDHEN and CDR2 SYDVKM. The V gene lost 4 bases and the J gene lost 5 bases, with 15 bases spanning the gap. The CDR3 length is 15 residues. CDR3 protein: CASSWGTILNNEQFF. CDR3 coding DNA: TGTGCCAGCAGTTGGGGGACGATCCTAAACAATGAGCAGTTCTTC.

The CDR3 region is CASSQDSRQGVGKLFF. The CDR3 DNA follows: TGCGCCAGCAGCCAAGATTCACGACAGGGGGTAGGAAAACTGTTTTTT. This sequence joins TRBV4-3 and TRBJ1-4, with 9 positions matching TRBD1. The CDR3 covers 16 residues. Germline V gene data show CDR1 as LGHNA and CDR2 as YSLEER. Germline trimming cut 0 bases from V and 10 bases from J; bases unmatched to any gene: 9.

This clone has only a few counts. V usage is TRBV6-1 and J usage is TRBJ1-5; D is uncertain. The CDR3 extends over 14 amino acids. Trimming took 6 bases from V and 6 from J, leaving 15 bases between them. The germline V gene encodes CDR1 MNHNS and CDR2 SASEGT. The CDR3 sequence: CASSSHLQGQPQHF. For the CDR3, the DNA is TGTGCCAGCAGCTCCCACTTACAAGGTCAGCCCCAGCATTTT.

V gene TRBV28 combines with J gene TRBJ1-2; weak D call: TRBD1 (5 bases). Germline V CDR1 and CDR2: MDHEN, SYDVKM. This CDR3 has 18 residues. V lost 1 base and J lost 4, with 22 bases in between. CDR3 in amino acids: CASSLSPRTTLYGYGYTF. The CDR3 DNA reads TGTGCCAGCAGTTTATCCCCACGGACAACACTTTATGGCTATGGCTACACCTTC.